What follows are 8 T cell receptor beta chains derived from one specimen sequenced in a study of identical twins. In TCRdb, the 5' RACE reads were re-called with MiXCR into one record per CDR3 protein. This sample carries a few hundred thousand distinct CDR3 sequences, nearly 10% of them seen once, and the ten largest clones take roughly 3%. This same sample was also taken into another study, of yellow fever vaccine responses in identical twins.

The sample comprised PBMCs. These receptors came from a woman between 18 and 29 years old in good health.

This clonotype has ten or more counts. V and J are TRBV4-3 and TRBJ2-3, with D perhaps TRBD1 (6 bases). Germline assignment: CDR1 LGHNA and CDR2 YSLEER. Between the trimmed V and J ends, which lost 4 bases and 0 bases, there was a span of 11 bases. The CDR3 is 15 residues long. The CDR3 nucleotides are TGCGCCAGCAGCCCCAGGGGTACTAGCACAGATACGCAGTATTTT. This codes for CASSPRGTSTDTQYF.

This sequence joins TRBV3-1 and TRBJ2-5, with TRBD2 matching 10 bases. The J segment lost 2 bases and the V segment lost 7 bases, leaving 19 bases of the junction unmatched. CDR3 length: 19 amino acids. Germline loops: CDR1 LGHDT, CDR2 YNNKEL (reference sequence). Here the CDR3 reads CASNLMGASGRGGQETQYF. As DNA, the CDR3 is TGTGCCAGCAACCTAATGGGGGCTAGCGGGAGAGGAGGACAAGAGACCCAGTACTTC.

This clonotype has a handful of counts. The V gene is TRBV15, the J gene TRBJ2-5; D uncertain. V was trimmed by 7 bases and J by 9 bases, leaving 18 bases between them. This CDR3 region has 13 residues. Looked up from germline, CDR1 is LNHNV and CDR2 is YYDKDF (reference sequence). CDR3 DNA sequence: TGTGCCACCAACCCCCGGCAGGACGGACCCCAGTACTTC. It is translated as CATNPRQDGPQYF.

The chain joins TRBV24-1 to TRBJ2-5, with TRBD1 matching 7 bases. The length of the CDR3 is 13 residues. Germline CDR1 and CDR2: KGHDR and SFDVKD. J was trimmed by 4 bases and V by 7 bases; bases with no gene match: 5. In DNA form, the CDR3 reads TGTGCCACCAGCACAGGGGATCGAGAGACCCAGTACTTC. It translates to CATSTGDRETQYF.

This clonotype was picked up a small number of times. V usage is TRBV20-1 and J usage is TRBJ2-7, with 7 bases aligning to TRBD1. Trimming cost V 0 bases and J 3 bases; bases outside gene matches: 20. CDR1 is DFQATT, CDR2 SNEGSKA, per germline (reference sequence). This CDR3 has 19 residues. This CDR3 reads CSARDGQESGDVSDYEQYF. CDR3 nucleotides: TGCAGTGCTAGAGATGGACAGGAAAGTGGGGATGTATCGGACTACGAGCAGTACTTC.

This chain joins TRBV25-1 and TRBJ2-3; a weak D match, TRBD2 (5 bases). Germline V gene data show CDR1 as MGHDK and CDR2 as SYGVNS. Trimming pared 5 bases from V and 0 bases from J, leaving 12 bases between. The CDR3 sequence is 15 residues long. CDR3 in DNA: TGTGCCAGCAGTCACGGAGGCCCTAGCACAGATACGCAGTATTTT. Protein product: CASSHGGPSTDTQYF.

Worth noting for this clonotype: A junction end diverges from the germline sequence, so it may reflect a read error. The V call is TRBV3-1, the J call TRBJ2-3; TRBD2 matches 10 bases. CDR1 is LGHDT and CDR2 is YNNKEL in the germline V gene (reference sequence). This CDR3 is 18 amino acids long. DNA for the CDR3: TGTGCCTGCAGTCCCAGCCGCTCAGCGGGGGGGCCAGCAGATACGCAGTATTTT. It is translated as CACSPSRSAGGPADTQYF.

Only a few counts were recorded for this clonotype. The V gene is TRBV5-1, the J gene TRBJ2-7; the match to TRBD1 covers 7 bases. Trimming at V came to 4 bases and at J to 4 bases, leaving 14 bases not matched to a gene. The CDR3 is made up of 16 amino acids. Germline CDR1 SGHRS, CDR2 YFSETQ. CDR3 coding DNA: TGCGCCAGCAGCACCGGACTGGACAGGTTCGAGTACGAGCAGTACTTC. Amino acids: CASSTGLDRFEYEQYF.